This paragraph covers one T cell receptor beta chain sequence. The sample is drawn from a study of blood T cell repertoires in COVID-19. The CDR3 loop spans 16 amino acids. Germline V gene data show CDR1 as LNHDA and CDR2 as SQIVND (reference sequence). The junction had 8 bases not matched to a gene; V was cut back by 0 bases and J by 5 bases. Using immunoSEQ multiplex PCR, the repertoire was profiled, and TCRdb retains in-frame clones only, with some absent. The profile shows under 300,000 clones, about 89% of them singletons. The material sequenced was peripheral blood. The clonotype comes from a woman between 35 and 50 years old who had recovered from COVID-19. This chain links TRBV19 with TRBJ2-5, with TRBD1 identical over 8 bases. The CDR3 loop is CASSIDQGTGRETQYF. In DNA, the CDR3 is TGTGCCAGTAGTATAGATCAGGGGACAGGTAGGGAGACCCAGTACTTC.